Listed here is a single T cell receptor beta chain. Its target is unknown. The sample belongs to a study of T cell responses to AZD1222 COVID-19 vaccine. Data came from immunoSEQ multiplex PCR; TCRdb stores just in-frame clones and leaves some out. The sample records more than 85,000 clones, around 90% being singletons. Whole-study findings and limits: Just a handful of AZD1222 recipients were seropositive at baseline. Spike regions recognized by vaccine-associated CD4 TCRs spanned the protein, led by 160-218 and 743-854. The donors showed a predominance of white British ancestry and of females, with possible underestimation of clonal diversity.

The receptor comes from an adult in good health. The sequencing here drew on peripheral blood, taken on day 0 of MenACWY control vaccination.

The CDR3 reads CSASRLETQYF. The DNA for the CDR3 is TGCAGTGCTTCTCGACTGGAGACCCAGTACTTC. This chain connects TRBV20-1 to TRBJ2-5; no clear D. The germline V and J ends were trimmed by 5 bases and 5 bases, with 9 bases remaining between them. From germline, CDR1 is DFQATT and CDR2 SNEGSKA (reference sequence). This CDR3 contains 11 residues.